This entry describes one TCR beta chain. Its cognate antigen is unknown. TCR beta VDJ and CDR3 profiling used genomic DNA as template. From the reads, TCRdb called clonotypes with MiXCR, one entry per CDR3 protein. The data show about 130,000 distinct CDR3 sequences, roughly 50% seen once. The V and J ends lost 5 bases and 1 base respectively, with 12 bases between them. The V gene's germline CDR1 is SGDLS and CDR2 YYNGEE. CDR3 length: 14 residues. This sample is part of a study of CD8+CD57+ T cells in acquired aplastic anemia. Study in general: Sorting CD4+ and CD8+ cells gave DNA averaging approximately 3 ug. Study-wide findings and caveats: There were fewer than 35 CD8+ CDR3 sequences that occurred in both patients and controls.

This receptor was taken from a human donor in good health, serving as a control. The sequencing sample was made of sorted CD4+, CD8+, or CD8+CD57+ T cells (not recorded which) from PBMCs. This chain links TRBV9 with TRBJ1-1; TRBD1 might be the D (6 bases). CDR3 region: CASRQQGENTEAFF. The CDR3 DNA reads as TGTGCCAGCAGACAACAGGGAGAGAACACTGAAGCTTTCTTT.